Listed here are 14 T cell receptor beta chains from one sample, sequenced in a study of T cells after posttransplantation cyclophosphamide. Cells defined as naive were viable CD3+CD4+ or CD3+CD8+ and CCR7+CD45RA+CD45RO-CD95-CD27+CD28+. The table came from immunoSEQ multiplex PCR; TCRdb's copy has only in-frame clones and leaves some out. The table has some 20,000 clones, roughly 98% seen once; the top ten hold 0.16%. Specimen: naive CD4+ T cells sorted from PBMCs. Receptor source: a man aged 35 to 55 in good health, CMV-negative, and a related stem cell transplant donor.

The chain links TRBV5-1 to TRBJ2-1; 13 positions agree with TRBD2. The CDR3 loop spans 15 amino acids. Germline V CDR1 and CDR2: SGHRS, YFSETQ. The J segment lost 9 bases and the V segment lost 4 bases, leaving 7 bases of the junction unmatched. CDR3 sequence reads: CASSGGLAGEGEQFF. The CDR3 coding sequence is TGCGCCAGCAGCGGAGGACTAGCGGGAGAAGGTGAGCAGTTCTTC.

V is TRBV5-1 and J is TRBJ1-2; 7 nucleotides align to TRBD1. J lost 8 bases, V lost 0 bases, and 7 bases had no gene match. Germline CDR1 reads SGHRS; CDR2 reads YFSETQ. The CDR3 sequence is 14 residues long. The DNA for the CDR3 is TGCGCCAGCAGCTTGGAGTCAGGGACAGACGGCTACACCTTC. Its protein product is CASSLESGTDGYTF.

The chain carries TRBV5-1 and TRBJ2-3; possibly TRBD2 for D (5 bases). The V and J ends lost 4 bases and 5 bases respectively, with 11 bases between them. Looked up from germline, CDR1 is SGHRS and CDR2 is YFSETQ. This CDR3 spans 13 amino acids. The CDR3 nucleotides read TGCGCCAGCAGCACATACGGGGAAGATACGCAGTATTTT. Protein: CASSTYGEDTQYF.

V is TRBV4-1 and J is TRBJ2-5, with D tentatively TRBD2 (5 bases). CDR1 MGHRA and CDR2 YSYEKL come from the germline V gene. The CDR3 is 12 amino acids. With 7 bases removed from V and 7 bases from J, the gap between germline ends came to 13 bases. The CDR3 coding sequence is TGCGCCAGCACGGGAAGAGAGGGGACCCAGTACTTC. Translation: CASTGREGTQYF.

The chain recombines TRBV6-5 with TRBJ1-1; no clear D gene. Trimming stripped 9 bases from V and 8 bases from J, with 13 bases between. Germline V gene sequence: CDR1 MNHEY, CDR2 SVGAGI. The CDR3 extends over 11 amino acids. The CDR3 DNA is TGTGCCAGTAGACTTTTTGGGGAAGCTTTCTTT. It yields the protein CASRLFGEAFF.

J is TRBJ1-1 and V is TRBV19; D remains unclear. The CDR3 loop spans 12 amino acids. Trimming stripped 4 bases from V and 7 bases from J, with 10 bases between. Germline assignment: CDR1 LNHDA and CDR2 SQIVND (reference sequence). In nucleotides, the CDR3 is TGTGCCAGTAGTACCCCTCCGCGTGAAGCTTTCTTT. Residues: CASSTPPREAFF.

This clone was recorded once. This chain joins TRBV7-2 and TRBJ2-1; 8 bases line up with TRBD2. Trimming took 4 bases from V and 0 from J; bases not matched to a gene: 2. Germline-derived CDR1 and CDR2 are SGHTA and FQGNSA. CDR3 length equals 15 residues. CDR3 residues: CASSSGGDSYNEQFF. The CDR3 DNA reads TGTGCCAGCAGCTCGGGGGGGGACTCCTACAATGAGCAGTTCTTC.

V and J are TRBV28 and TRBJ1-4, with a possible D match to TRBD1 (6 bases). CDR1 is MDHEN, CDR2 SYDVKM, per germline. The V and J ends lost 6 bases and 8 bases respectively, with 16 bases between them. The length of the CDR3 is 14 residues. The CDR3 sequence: CASRETGAGEKLFF. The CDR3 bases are TGTGCCAGCAGGGAGACAGGAGCTGGGGAAAAACTGTTTTTT.

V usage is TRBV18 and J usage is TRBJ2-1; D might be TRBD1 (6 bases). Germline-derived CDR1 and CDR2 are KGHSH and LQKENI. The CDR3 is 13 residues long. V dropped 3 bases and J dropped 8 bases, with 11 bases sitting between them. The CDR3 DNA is TGTGCCAGCTCACCGATCACAGGGTATGAGCAGTTCTTC. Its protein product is CASSPITGYEQFF.

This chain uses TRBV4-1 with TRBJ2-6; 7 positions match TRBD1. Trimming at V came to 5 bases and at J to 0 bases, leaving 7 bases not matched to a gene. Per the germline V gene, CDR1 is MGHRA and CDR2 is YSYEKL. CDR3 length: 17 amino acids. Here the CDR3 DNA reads TGCGCCAGCAGCGGACAGGTTTTTGCCTCTGGGGCCAACGTCCTGACTTTC. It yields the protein CASSGQVFASGANVLTF.

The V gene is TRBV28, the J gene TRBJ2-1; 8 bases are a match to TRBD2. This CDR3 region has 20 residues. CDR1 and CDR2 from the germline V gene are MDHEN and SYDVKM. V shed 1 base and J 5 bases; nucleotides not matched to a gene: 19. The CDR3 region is CASSLLNLGKRELWDNEQFF. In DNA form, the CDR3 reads TGTGCCAGCAGTTTATTGAATCTTGGTAAGCGGGAGCTCTGGGACAATGAGCAGTTCTTC.

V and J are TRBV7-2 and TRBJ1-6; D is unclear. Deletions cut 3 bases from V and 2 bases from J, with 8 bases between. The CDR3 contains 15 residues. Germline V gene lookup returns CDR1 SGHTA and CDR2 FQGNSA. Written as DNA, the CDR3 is TGTGCCAGCAGCTTCTCTTTAACCTATAATTCACCCCTCCACTTT. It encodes CASSFSLTYNSPLHF. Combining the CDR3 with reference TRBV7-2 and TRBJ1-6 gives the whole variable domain GAGVSQSPSNKVTEKGKDVELRCDPISGHTALYWYRQSLGQGLEFLIYFQGNSAPDKSGLPSDRFSAERTGGSVSTLTIQRTQQEDSAVYLCASSFSLTYNSPLHFGNGTRLTVT.

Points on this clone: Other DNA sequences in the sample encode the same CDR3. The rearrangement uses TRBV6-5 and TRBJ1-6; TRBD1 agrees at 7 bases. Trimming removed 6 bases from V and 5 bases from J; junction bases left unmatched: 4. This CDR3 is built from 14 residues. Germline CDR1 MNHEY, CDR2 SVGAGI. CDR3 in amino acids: CASSRDSNNSPLHF. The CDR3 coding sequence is TGTGCCAGCAGCCGGGACAGCAATAATTCACCCCTCCACTTT.

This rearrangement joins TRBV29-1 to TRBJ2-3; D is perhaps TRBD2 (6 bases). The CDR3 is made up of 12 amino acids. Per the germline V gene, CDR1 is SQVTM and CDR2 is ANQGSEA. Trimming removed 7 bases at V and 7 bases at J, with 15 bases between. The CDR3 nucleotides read TGCAGCGCCACTGGGCTAGCGAATACGCAGTATTTT. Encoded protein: CSATGLANTQYF.